The present TCR beta chain was sequenced within a study of cytomegalovirus exposure and HLA in healthy donors. At the level of the study: A subsequent analysis stated that the roughly 130 validation repertoires were run on the same platform as the approximately 660 first-cohort repertoires. Regarding the study as a whole: Some TCR beta chains (164 of them) were listed as cytomegalovirus-associated. Across donors, most TCRs were seen rarely, yet some public ones were widespread. Reports indicated that the classifier achieved high specificity and sensitivity in diagnosing cytomegalovirus status.

The CDR3 totals 14 residues. The germline V gene encodes CDR1 SGHDT and CDR2 YYEEEE. Trimming took off 3 bases at V and 7 bases at J, with 13 bases between the two ends. For this clone: Antigen: not known.

Assay used: immunoSEQ multiplex PCR; TCRdb lists only in-frame clones, some missing. The table shows roughly 330,000 clones, with about 90% occurring only once. Input material: PBMCs. V usage is TRBV5-6 and J usage is TRBJ1-4; tentative D call: TRBD1 (5 bases). The TCR comes from a woman in her 30s in good health and CMV-seropositive. CDR3 bases: TGTGCCAGCAGCTGGGGGGAGGGCCCTGAAAAACTGTTTTTT. It translates to CASSWGEGPEKLFF.